The rows below give T cell receptor beta chains drawn from one sample of a study of radiotherapy plus CTLA-4 blockade in lung cancer. The data were produced by immunoSEQ multiplex PCR, yet TCRdb's version contains in-frame clones alone and is incomplete. The sample includes about 26,000 clones, roughly 71% of them seen just once. Specimen: peripheral blood, collected from a patient treated with radiotherapy plus ipilimumab. These receptors all stem from a human donor with non-small cell lung cancer that progressed on radiotherapy plus ipilimumab. The CDR3 runs from the conserved cysteine through the conserved F or W. D genes are given only for firm matches. Size tells how often a clone was seen (once, few, many) or the class of an expanded clone, and some rows leave it out.

j_call: TRBJ2-7; d_call: TRBD1; clone_size: .; v_call: TRBV5-1; cdr3_nt: TGCGCCAGCAGCCGCGAGGGGGCAGCCTACGAGCAGTACTTC; cdr3_aa: CASSREGAAYEQYF
j_call: TRBJ2-6; d_call: .; clone_size: .; v_call: TRBV11-1; cdr3_nt: TGTGCCAGCAGCCCCTCTTACGGGGCCAACGTCCTGACTTTC; cdr3_aa: CASSPSYGANVLTF
j_call: TRBJ1-2; d_call: .; clone_size: once; v_call: TRBV7-2; cdr3_nt: TGTGCCAGCAGCTACCCCGGGGGCTTCTATGGCTACACCTTC; cdr3_aa: CASSYPGGFYGYTF
j_call: TRBJ1-3; d_call: .; clone_size: .; v_call: TRBV7-8; cdr3_nt: TGTGCCAGCACCCTGGGGGCCACCGGTAGGGGAAACACCATATATTTT; cdr3_aa: CASTLGATGRGNTIYF
j_call: TRBJ2-5; d_call: TRBD1; clone_size: few; v_call: TRBV7-3; cdr3_nt: TGTGCCAGCAGCTTAACTGGACAGGGGCTGGGGGAGACCCAGTACTTC; cdr3_aa: CASSLTGQGLGETQYF
j_call: TRBJ1-1; d_call: .; clone_size: .; v_call: TRBV27; cdr3_nt: TGTGCCAGCAGTAGTATGAACACTGAAGCTTTCTTT; cdr3_aa: CASSSMNTEAFF
j_call: TRBJ2-7; d_call: .; clone_size: .; v_call: TRBV7-8; cdr3_nt: TGTGCCAGCAGCGACGGCGGAGGGTTGGACGAGCAGTACTTC; cdr3_aa: CASSDGGGLDEQYF
j_call: TRBJ2-3; d_call: TRBD2; clone_size: .; v_call: TRBV10-3; cdr3_nt: TGTGCCATCGGCTCAGGGCAGGGAGGGGAAGATACGCAGTATTTT; cdr3_aa: CAIGSGQGGEDTQYF
j_call: TRBJ2-1; d_call: .; clone_size: .; v_call: TRBV2; cdr3_nt: TGTGCCGCAAAACGGGACTTCGAGCCTTACAATGAGCAGTTCTTC; cdr3_aa: CAAKRDFEPYNEQFF
j_call: TRBJ2-7; d_call: TRBD2; clone_size: .; v_call: TRBV5-4; cdr3_nt: TGTGCCAGCAGCCCGGGGGGTAGCGGGGGGTTCTACGAGCAGTACTTC; cdr3_aa: CASSPGGSGGFYEQYF
j_call: TRBJ1-1; d_call: .; clone_size: once; v_call: TRBV6-1; cdr3_nt: TGTGCCAGCAGTCTCTCCGGGACATTGAACACTGAAGCTTTCTTT; cdr3_aa: CASSLSGTLNTEAFF
j_call: TRBJ1-1; d_call: .; clone_size: few; v_call: TRBV4-3; cdr3_nt: TGCGCCAGCAGCCAGGACAGCATGAACACTGAAGCTTTCTTT; cdr3_aa: CASSQDSMNTEAFF
j_call: TRBJ2-1; d_call: .; clone_size: few; v_call: TRBV6-5; cdr3_nt: TGTGCCAGCAGTTATAATTCCTTCAATGAGCAGTTCTTC; cdr3_aa: CASSYNSFNEQFF
j_call: TRBJ1-5; d_call: .; clone_size: .; v_call: TRBV4-2; cdr3_nt: TGTGCCAGCAGCCAAGGGGTGAGGGGGAATCAGCCCCAGCATTTT; cdr3_aa: CASSQGVRGNQPQHF
j_call: TRBJ2-3; d_call: TRBD2; clone_size: once; v_call: TRBV28; cdr3_nt: TGTGCCAGCAGTCCACTACGGACTAGCGGATACACAGATACGCAGTATTTT; cdr3_aa: CASSPLRTSGYTDTQYF
j_call: TRBJ1-4; d_call: .; clone_size: .; v_call: TRBV4-2; cdr3_nt: TGTGCCAGCAGCCATTACCTTGCAACTAATGAAAAACTGTTTTTT; cdr3_aa: CASSHYLATNEKLFF
j_call: TRBJ1-2; d_call: .; clone_size: .; v_call: TRBV6-5; cdr3_nt: TGTGCCAGCAGTTCCCACGATGGCTACACCTTC; cdr3_aa: CASSSHDGYTF
j_call: TRBJ1-2; d_call: TRBD1; clone_size: .; v_call: TRBV6-1; cdr3_nt: TGTGCCAGCAGTGAACTTCAGGGGGCATATGGCTACACCTTC; cdr3_aa: CASSELQGAYGYTF
j_call: TRBJ1-2; d_call: TRBD1; clone_size: .; v_call: TRBV7-2; cdr3_nt: TGTGCCAGCAGCTCAAGACGACAGGGGGCCGAGGGCTACACCTTC; cdr3_aa: CASSSRRQGAEGYTF
j_call: TRBJ2-1; d_call: TRBD1; clone_size: .; v_call: TRBV18; cdr3_nt: TGTGCCAGCTCACCAAGACAGGGGCGGAACAATGAGCAGTTCTTC; cdr3_aa: CASSPRQGRNNEQFF
j_call: TRBJ1-2; d_call: .; clone_size: few; v_call: TRBV18; cdr3_nt: TGTGCCAGCTCACCAAACAGCAGAACCGGCTACACCTTC; cdr3_aa: CASSPNSRTGYTF
j_call: TRBJ1-1; d_call: .; clone_size: .; v_call: TRBV5-6; cdr3_nt: TGTGCCAGCAGCTTGGGTGTTGAAGCTTTCTTT; cdr3_aa: CASSLGVEAFF
j_call: TRBJ2-7; d_call: .; clone_size: .; v_call: TRBV4-3; cdr3_nt: TGCGCCAGCAGCCAAGCGCAGGGCTACGAGCAGTACTTC; cdr3_aa: CASSQAQGYEQYF
j_call: TRBJ1-1; d_call: .; clone_size: once; v_call: TRBV10-2; cdr3_nt: TGCGCCAGCACCCCTCTCGGGAGTCTGACTGAAGCTTTCTTT; cdr3_aa: CASTPLGSLTEAFF
j_call: TRBJ2-1; d_call: TRBD2; clone_size: .; v_call: TRBV27; cdr3_nt: TGTGCCACTAGCGGCTCCTACAATGAGCAGTTCTTC; cdr3_aa: CATSGSYNEQFF
j_call: TRBJ2-7; d_call: .; clone_size: .; v_call: TRBV7-8; cdr3_nt: TGTGCCAGCAGCCCATACGAGGGGATACGCTACGAGCAGTACTTC; cdr3_aa: CASSPYEGIRYEQYF
j_call: TRBJ2-7; d_call: .; clone_size: once; v_call: TRBV27; cdr3_nt: TGTGCCAGCAGTTTAGGAGGGACCTACGAGCAGTACTTC; cdr3_aa: CASSLGGTYEQYF
j_call: TRBJ2-3; d_call: .; clone_size: once; v_call: TRBV19; cdr3_nt: TGTGCCAGTAGTATAGTACCGGGGGGCAAAGATACGCAGTATTTT; cdr3_aa: CASSIVPGGKDTQYF
j_call: TRBJ2-1; d_call: .; clone_size: few; v_call: TRBV27; cdr3_nt: TGTGCCAGCAGTTTATCTGCAAACCCCTACAATGAGCAGTTCTTC; cdr3_aa: CASSLSANPYNEQFF